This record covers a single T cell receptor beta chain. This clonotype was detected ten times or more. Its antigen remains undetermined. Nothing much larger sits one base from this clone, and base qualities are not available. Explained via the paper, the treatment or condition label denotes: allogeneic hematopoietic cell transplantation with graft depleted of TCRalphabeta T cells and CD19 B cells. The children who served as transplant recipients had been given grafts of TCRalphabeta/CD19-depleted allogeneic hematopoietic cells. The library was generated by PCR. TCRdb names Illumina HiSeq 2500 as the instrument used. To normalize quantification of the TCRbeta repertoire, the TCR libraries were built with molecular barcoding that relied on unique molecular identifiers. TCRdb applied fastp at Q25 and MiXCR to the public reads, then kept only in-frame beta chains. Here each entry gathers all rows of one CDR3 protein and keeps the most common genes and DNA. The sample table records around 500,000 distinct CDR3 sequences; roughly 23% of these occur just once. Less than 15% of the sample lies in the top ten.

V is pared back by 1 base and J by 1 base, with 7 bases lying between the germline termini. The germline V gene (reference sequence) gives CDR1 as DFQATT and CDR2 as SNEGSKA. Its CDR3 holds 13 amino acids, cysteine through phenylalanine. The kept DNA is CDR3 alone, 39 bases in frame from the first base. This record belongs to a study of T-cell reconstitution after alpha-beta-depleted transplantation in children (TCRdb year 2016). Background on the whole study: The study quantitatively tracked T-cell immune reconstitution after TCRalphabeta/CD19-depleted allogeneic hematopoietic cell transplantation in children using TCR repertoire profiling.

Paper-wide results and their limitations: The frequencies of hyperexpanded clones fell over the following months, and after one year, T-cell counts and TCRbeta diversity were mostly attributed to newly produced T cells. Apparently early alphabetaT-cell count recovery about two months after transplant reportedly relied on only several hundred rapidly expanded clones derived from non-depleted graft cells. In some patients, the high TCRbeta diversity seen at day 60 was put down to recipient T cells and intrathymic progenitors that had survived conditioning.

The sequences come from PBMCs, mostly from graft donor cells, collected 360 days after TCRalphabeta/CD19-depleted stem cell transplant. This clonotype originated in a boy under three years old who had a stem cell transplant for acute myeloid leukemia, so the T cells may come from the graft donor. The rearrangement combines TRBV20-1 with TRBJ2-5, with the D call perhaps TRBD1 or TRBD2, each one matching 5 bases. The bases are TGCAGTGCTAGAGTGGGGACCCAAGAGACCCAGTACTTC. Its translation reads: CSARVGTQETQYF.